This TCR beta chain was obtained from a study of PD-1 blockade in classical Hodgkin lymphoma. About the research overall: It was nivolumab at 3 mg/kg, given intravenously every 2 weeks, that patients received. Study observations and caveats: Complete responders showed a baseline diversity that resembled the diversity of newly diagnosed patients. Significantly greater TCR diversity emerged by C4D1 in CD4+ cells but not CD8+ cells.

Per germline, CDR1 SQVTM and CDR2 ANQGSEA. V lost 7 bases and J 2 bases, leaving 15 bases between the germline ends. The CDR3 length is 13 residues. Note on this clone: Its antigen remains unidentified.

The protocol was immunoSEQ multiplex PCR, while the TCRdb copy is restricted to in-frame clones and leaves out a portion. The repertoire holds approximately 59,000 clones, with less than 95% as singletons. Each patient experienced a relapse that followed autologous stem cell transplantation, and brentuximab vedotin exposure varied. Best overall response was complete response, partial response or progressive disease in these relapsed/refractory classical Hodgkin lymphoma patients. The chain joins TRBV29-1 to TRBJ2-7, with D possibly being TRBD1 (6 bases). The source of this sequence is a human donor with classical Hodgkin lymphoma. Sequenced here: peripheral blood mononuclear cells (PBMCs), sampled before the second cycle of nivolumab. The CDR3 DNA sequence: TGCAGCGGGGGGACCGGGACACCCTACGAGCAGTACTTC. This translates into CSGGTGTPYEQYF.